The T cell receptor beta chain under discussion was sequenced for a study of glioma-infiltrating T cells after dendritic cell vaccination. The V gene's germline CDR1 is LGHNA and CDR2 YSLEER. V was trimmed by 0 bases and J by 5 bases, leaving 7 bases between them. This CDR3 comprises 13 residues. Profiled with immunoSEQ multiplex PCR; TCRdb holds only in-frame clones, not every one. This table has about 95,000 clones, more than 75% appearing once. The specimen was blood, collected before dendritic cell vaccination. The sequence derives from a human donor with glioblastoma. The rearrangement joins TRBV4-3 to TRBJ1-1; D gene unclear. CDR3 bases: TGCGCCAGCAGCCAAGAGGCACAAACTGAAGCTTTCTTT. This codes for CASSQEAQTEAFF.